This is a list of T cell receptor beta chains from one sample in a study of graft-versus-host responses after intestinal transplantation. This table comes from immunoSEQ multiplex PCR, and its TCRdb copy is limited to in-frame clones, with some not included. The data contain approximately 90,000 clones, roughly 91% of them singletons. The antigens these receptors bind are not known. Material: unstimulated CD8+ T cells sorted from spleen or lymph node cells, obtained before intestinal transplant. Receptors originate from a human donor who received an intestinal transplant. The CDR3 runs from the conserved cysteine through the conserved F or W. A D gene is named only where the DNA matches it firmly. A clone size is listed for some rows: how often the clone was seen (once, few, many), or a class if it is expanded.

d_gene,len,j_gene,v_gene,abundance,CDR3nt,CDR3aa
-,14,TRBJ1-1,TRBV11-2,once,TGTGCCAGCAGCTTGACAGGATGGGACACTGAAGCTTTCTTT,CASSLTGWDTEAFF
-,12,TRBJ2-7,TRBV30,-,TGTGCCTGGGGGACAAGTTCCTACGAGCAGTACTTC,CAWGTSSYEQYF
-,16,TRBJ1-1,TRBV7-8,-,TGTGCCAGCAGCTTATTTCCGAGGTCCACGTACACTGAAGCTTTCTTT,CASSLFPRSTYTEAFF
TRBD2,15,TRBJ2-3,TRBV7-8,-,TGTGCCAGCAGCTTAGGGCTAGCGGCCACAGATACGCAGTATTTT,CASSLGLAATDTQYF
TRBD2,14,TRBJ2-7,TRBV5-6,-,TGTGCCAGCAGCTTTGGGACTAGCATACACGAGCAGTACTTC,CASSFGTSIHEQYF
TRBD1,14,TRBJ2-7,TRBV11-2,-,TGTGCCAGCAGCTCACAGGGGCTTCCCTACGAGCAGTACTTC,CASSSQGLPYEQYF
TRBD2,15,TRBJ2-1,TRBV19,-,TGTGCCAGTAGTATCGTTCTAGCGGGGGGCAATGAGCAGTTCTTC,CASSIVLAGGNEQFF
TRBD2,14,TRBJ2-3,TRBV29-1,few,TGCAGCGTTGTGTGGGCGGGGGGGGAAGATACGCAGTATTTT,CSVVWAGGEDTQYF
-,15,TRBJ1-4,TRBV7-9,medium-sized,TGTGCCAGCAGACGCGGACAGAGCCCCTATGAAAAACTGTTTTTT,CASRRGQSPYEKLFF
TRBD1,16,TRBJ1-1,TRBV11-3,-,TGTGCCAGCAGCCCGGGACAGGGGGTTATGAACACTGAAGCTTTCTTT,CASSPGQGVMNTEAFF
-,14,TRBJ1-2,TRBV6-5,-,TGTGCCAGCAGTACCTTCCAGGGGAACTATGGCTACACCTTC,CASSTFQGNYGYTF
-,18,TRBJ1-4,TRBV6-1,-,TGTGCCAGCAGTGAATCCGCCTTGGTCAGGGCAGCTAATGAAAAACTGTTTTTT,CASSESALVRAANEKLFF
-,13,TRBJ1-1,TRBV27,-,TGTGCCAGCAGTTGGGCAGCCAACACTGAAGCTTTCTTT,CASSWAANTEAFF
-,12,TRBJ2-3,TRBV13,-,TGTGCCTCGGGGGTGCGCACAGATACGCAGTATTTT,CASGVRTDTQYF